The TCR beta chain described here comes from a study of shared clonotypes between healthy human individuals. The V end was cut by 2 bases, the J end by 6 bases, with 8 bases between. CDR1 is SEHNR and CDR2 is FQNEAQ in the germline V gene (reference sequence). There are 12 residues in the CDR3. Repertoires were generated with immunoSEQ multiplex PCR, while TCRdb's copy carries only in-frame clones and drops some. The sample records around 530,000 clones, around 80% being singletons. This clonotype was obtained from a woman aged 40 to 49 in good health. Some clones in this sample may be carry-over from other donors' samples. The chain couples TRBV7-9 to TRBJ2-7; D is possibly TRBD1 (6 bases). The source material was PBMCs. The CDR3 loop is CASSLIGGEQYF. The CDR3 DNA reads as TGTGCCAGCAGCTTAATAGGGGGCGAGCAGTACTTC.